The TCR beta chain under discussion was sequenced for a study of T cell responses to AZD1222 COVID-19 vaccine. Study-wide findings and caveats: Spike-specific TCR breadth and depth both grew after two AZD1222 doses. Possibly, clonal diversity was underestimated; donors were largely white British and included more females. Spike regions recognized by vaccine-associated CD4 TCRs spanned the protein, led by 160-218 and 743-854.

As for this clone: Antigen unknown.

Trimming took off 6 bases at V and 3 bases at J, with 18 bases between the two ends. CDR1 and CDR2 (germline): SGHTS, YDEGEE. CDR3 length: 15 amino acids. Measured with immunoSEQ multiplex PCR; TCRdb has only the in-frame clones, and not every one. This table has fewer than 55,000 clones, roughly 88% appearing once. The chain joins TRBV5-8 to TRBJ1-1; D ambiguous. The receptor was isolated from an adult who received the AZD1222 COVID-19 vaccine. Sequencing was performed on peripheral blood, taken 28 days after the second AZD1222 dose. This CDR3 is CASTRMFRADTEAFF. CDR3 DNA sequence: TGTGCCAGCACCAGGATGTTCCGGGCAGACACTGAAGCTTTCTTT.